A single TCR beta chain is shown here with its context. The antigen is unknown. These data belong to a study of cytomegalovirus exposure and HLA in healthy donors. The overall study: For the approximately 420 genotyped donors, 81% fell within the Caucasian-associated ancestry cluster. Study-wide results and caveats: In an earlier analysis, most TCR beta V segments were productive about 87% or about 30% of the time.

The CDR3 runs 13 residues. Germline assignment: CDR1 SGHRS and CDR2 YFSETQ. Trimming took 4 bases from V and 5 from J; bases not matched to a gene: 4. Researchers ran the PCR with 60 Vbeta and 13 Jbeta primers. Original analysis: Later, roughly 86 million unique TCR beta chains were counted in an analysis, and 10 million to 12 million of them were shared. Assay used: immunoSEQ multiplex PCR; TCRdb lists only in-frame clones, some missing. V and J calls and clone size are those listed in that table; D and trimming were worked out from the DNA. The sample carries fewer than 150,000 clones, about 80% recorded once.

The V call is TRBV5-1, the J call TRBJ2-3, with 7 bases lining up with TRBD1. This receptor was taken from a man aged 35 to 55 in good health and CMV-seronegative. What was sequenced was PBMCs. CDR3 nucleotide sequence: TGCGCCAGCAGCACAGGGGTGGGAGATACGCAGTATTTT. It specifies CASSTGVGDTQYF.